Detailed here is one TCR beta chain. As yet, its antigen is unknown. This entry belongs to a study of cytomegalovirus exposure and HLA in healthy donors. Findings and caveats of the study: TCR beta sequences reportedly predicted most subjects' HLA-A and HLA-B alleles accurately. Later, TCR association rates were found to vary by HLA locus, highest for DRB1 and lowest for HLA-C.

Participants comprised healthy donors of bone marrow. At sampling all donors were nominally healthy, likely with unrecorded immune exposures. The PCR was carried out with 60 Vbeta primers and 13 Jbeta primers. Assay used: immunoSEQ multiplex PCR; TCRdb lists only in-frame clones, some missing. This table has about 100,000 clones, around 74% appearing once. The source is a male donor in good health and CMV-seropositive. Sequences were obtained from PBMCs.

As DNA, the CDR3 is TGTGCCAGCAGCGTAGTGGGAGATACTAACTATGGCTACACCTTC. This gives the protein CASSVVGDTNYGYTF. The rearrangement uses TRBV9 and TRBJ1-2; D unresolved. The germline CDR1 and CDR2 sequences are SGDLS and YYNGEE. The CDR3 totals 15 residues. The germline V and J ends were trimmed by 0 bases and 0 bases, with 9 bases remaining between them.